These T cell receptor beta chains were read from a single sample in a study of metastatic and nonmetastatic thyroid tumors. TCRdb reassembled clones from the PCR reads with MiXCR. The sample holds 45,000 or so clones; approximately 4.1% are singletons and the top ten take less than 10%. Material: blood. Source of these receptors: a female donor with papillary thyroid cancer or a benign thyroid nodule (not recorded which). Some clones in this sample may be carry-over from other donors' samples. The CDR3 runs from the conserved cysteine through the conserved F or W. D genes are given only for firm matches. Some rows have no size entry. The others give once, few or many, or a class for an expanded clone.

abundance: .
j_gene: TRBJ2-5
d_gene: TRBD2
v_gene: TRBV6-1
CDR3nt: TGTGACAGCAGACTAATAGCGGGTCGGGAGACACAGTACTTC
CDR3aa: CDSRLIAGRETQYF

abundance: .
j_gene: TRBJ2-2
d_gene: .
v_gene: TRBV6-2/TRBV6-3
CDR3nt: TGTGCCAGCAGTCCCCAGGGAGGCGGGACAGGGGAGCTGTTTTTT
CDR3aa: CASSPQGGGTGELFF

abundance: many
j_gene: TRBJ2-3
d_gene: .
v_gene: TRBV5-6
CDR3nt: TGTGCCAGCAGCTTGGTTTCTAGCTGGGCGGATACGCAGTATTTT
CDR3aa: CASSLVSSWADTQYF

abundance: .
j_gene: TRBJ1-2
d_gene: TRBD1
v_gene: TRBV28
CDR3nt: TGTGCCAGCAGCCCAACGACCTGGACAGGGGGGATGAGGGGCTACACCTTC
CDR3aa: CASSPTTWTGGMRGYTF

abundance: .
j_gene: TRBJ2-7
d_gene: .
v_gene: TRBV2
CDR3nt: TGTGCCAGCAGCCCAGCAGCCGAGAAGTACTTC
CDR3aa: CASSPAAEKYF

abundance: few
j_gene: TRBJ2-6
d_gene: .
v_gene: TRBV5-1
CDR3nt: TGCGCCAGCAGCCCTGATGGGGCCAACGTCCTGACTTTC
CDR3aa: CASSPDGANVLTF

abundance: .
j_gene: TRBJ2-3
d_gene: TRBD2
v_gene: TRBV6-1
CDR3nt: TGTGCCAGCAGTGAGGGGGAGGGTACAGATACGCAGTATTTT
CDR3aa: CASSEGEGTDTQYF

abundance: many
j_gene: TRBJ1-4
d_gene: .
v_gene: TRBV11-2
CDR3nt: TGTGCCAGCAGCTTAGATGTTGGACAAGATAATGAAAAACTGTTTTTT
CDR3aa: CASSLDVGQDNEKLFF

abundance: few
j_gene: TRBJ1-3
d_gene: .
v_gene: TRBV7-9
CDR3nt: TGTGCCAGCAGCCCAGTCAAAGTGTCCTCTGGAAACACCATATATTTT
CDR3aa: CASSPVKVSSGNTIYF

abundance: many
j_gene: TRBJ2-3
d_gene: .
v_gene: TRBV27
CDR3nt: TGTGCCAGCAGTTCCCGGACTTATTGGGATACGCAGTATTTT
CDR3aa: CASSSRTYWDTQYF

abundance: few
j_gene: TRBJ1-1
d_gene: .
v_gene: TRBV30
CDR3nt: TGTGCCTGGGGGCGGTTGGACACTGAAGCTTTCTTT
CDR3aa: CAWGRLDTEAFF

abundance: large
j_gene: TRBJ2-3
d_gene: TRBD2
v_gene: TRBV6-1
CDR3nt: TGTGCCAGCAGTTCCCTAGCGGGAGGTGGGAGCACAGATACGCAGTATTTT
CDR3aa: CASSSLAGGGSTDTQYF

abundance: few
j_gene: TRBJ1-5
d_gene: TRBD1
v_gene: TRBV6-1
CDR3nt: TGTGCCAGCAGTGAAGCGGTCAGGGGGCTTAATCAGCCCCAGCATTTT
CDR3aa: CASSEAVRGLNQPQHF

abundance: many
j_gene: TRBJ1-1
d_gene: .
v_gene: TRBV7-3
CDR3nt: TGTGCCAGCAGCTTCTCGGGGAACACTGAAGCTTTCTTT
CDR3aa: CASSFSGNTEAFF

abundance: many
j_gene: TRBJ2-3
d_gene: .
v_gene: TRBV9
CDR3nt: TGTGCCAGCAGCGTGGTGGGGACAAGCACAGATACGCAGTATTTT
CDR3aa: CASSVVGTSTDTQYF

abundance: many
j_gene: TRBJ2-1
d_gene: TRBD1
v_gene: TRBV6-1
CDR3nt: TGTGCCAGCAGCCTGGGACAGTTCAATGAGCAGTTCTTC
CDR3aa: CASSLGQFNEQFF

abundance: .
j_gene: TRBJ2-7
d_gene: TRBD2
v_gene: TRBV18
CDR3nt: TGTGCCAGCTCCCCCCCCGGGACTAGTAAGAGGCGATACTACGAGCAGTACTTC
CDR3aa: CASSPPGTSKRRYYEQYF

abundance: few
j_gene: TRBJ2-7
d_gene: TRBD1
v_gene: TRBV6-1
CDR3nt: TGTGCCAGCGCCCTGACAGGGGAACGGGACGAGCAGTACTTC
CDR3aa: CASALTGERDEQYF

abundance: .
j_gene: TRBJ1-2
d_gene: .
v_gene: TRBV19
CDR3nt: TGTGCCAGTAGTTCCGGGAGGGGTGGGGGAGACTATGGCTACACCTTC
CDR3aa: CASSSGRGGGDYGYTF

abundance: medium-sized
j_gene: TRBJ2-6
d_gene: .
v_gene: TRBV6-1
CDR3nt: TGTGCCAGCAGTGATGGCGACGCTGGGGCCAACGTCCTGACTTTC
CDR3aa: CASSDGDAGANVLTF

abundance: medium-sized
j_gene: TRBJ2-1
d_gene: TRBD2
v_gene: TRBV19
CDR3nt: TGTGCCAGTAGTATAGATCTAGCGGGAGCCTCCTACAATGAGCAGTTCTTC
CDR3aa: CASSIDLAGASYNEQFF

abundance: many
j_gene: TRBJ2-2
d_gene: .
v_gene: TRBV30
CDR3nt: TGTGCCTGGAGTGTGAAGGGACCTCGCACCGAGGAGCTGTTTTTT
CDR3aa: CAWSVKGPRTEELFF

abundance: medium-sized
j_gene: TRBJ2-7
d_gene: .
v_gene: TRBV6-1
CDR3nt: TGTGCCAGCAGTGAAGCTGGCCCCTACGAGCAGTACTTC
CDR3aa: CASSEAGPYEQYF

abundance: many
j_gene: TRBJ1-1
d_gene: .
v_gene: TRBV4-1
CDR3nt: TGCGCCAGCAGCCGTGGAGGGCGAATATTTGAAGCTTTCTTT
CDR3aa: CASSRGGRIFEAFF

abundance: few
j_gene: TRBJ1-2
d_gene: .
v_gene: TRBV6-2/TRBV6-3
CDR3nt: TGTGCCAGCAGTTCCGTCACTCCGAGGTATAGCTACACCTTC
CDR3aa: CASSSVTPRYSYTF

abundance: many
j_gene: TRBJ2-6
d_gene: .
v_gene: TRBV9
CDR3nt: TGTGCCAGCAGCGAGTGGGGCGCTGGGGCCAACGTCCTGACTTTC
CDR3aa: CASSEWGAGANVLTF

abundance: many
j_gene: TRBJ1-1
d_gene: .
v_gene: TRBV5-8
CDR3nt: TGTGCCAGCAGCACGGGGAGGGGCTGGAACACTGAAGCTTTCTTT
CDR3aa: CASSTGRGWNTEAFF

abundance: many
j_gene: TRBJ2-2
d_gene: TRBD2
v_gene: TRBV20-1
CDR3nt: TGCAGTGCCCCTTACGGGGGGTACACCGGGGAGCTGTTTTTT
CDR3aa: CSAPYGGYTGELFF

abundance: .
j_gene: TRBJ2-7
d_gene: TRBD1
v_gene: TRBV19
CDR3nt: TGTGCCAGTAGTATCGCTGGGACAGGGGTCGAGCAGTACTTC
CDR3aa: CASSIAGTGVEQYF

abundance: .
j_gene: TRBJ2-5
d_gene: .
v_gene: TRBV2
CDR3nt: TGTGCCAGCTCTTCCCTCTCGTTGGGTTGGGAGACCCAGTACTTC
CDR3aa: CASSSLSLGWETQYF

abundance: many
j_gene: TRBJ1-2
d_gene: .
v_gene: TRBV2
CDR3nt: TGTGCCAGCCGAGTGATGGCGACCTCTCCTGGCTACACCTTC
CDR3aa: CASRVMATSPGYTF

abundance: many
j_gene: TRBJ2-7
d_gene: .
v_gene: TRBV3-1
CDR3nt: TGTGCCAGCAGCCAAGGATACGAGCAGTACTTC
CDR3aa: CASSQGYEQYF

abundance: .
j_gene: TRBJ1-2
d_gene: .
v_gene: TRBV11-2
CDR3nt: TGTGCCAGCAGCCCCTCTGGCGGCGGTAATTATGGCTACACCTTC
CDR3aa: CASSPSGGGNYGYTF

abundance: few
j_gene: TRBJ2-5
d_gene: TRBD2
v_gene: TRBV6-1
CDR3nt: TGTGCCAGCCACGGGGTAGCGGGATTACAAGAGACCCAGTACTTC
CDR3aa: CASHGVAGLQETQYF

abundance: few
j_gene: TRBJ2-7
d_gene: .
v_gene: TRBV7-2
CDR3nt: TGTGCCAGCAGCTTAGAAGAGCGGGTTTCCTACGAGCAGTACTTC
CDR3aa: CASSLEERVSYEQYF

abundance: many
j_gene: TRBJ2-2
d_gene: .
v_gene: TRBV7-9
CDR3nt: TGTGCCAGCAGCACCAGGGACCAGCGCACCGGGGAGCTGTTTTTT
CDR3aa: CASSTRDQRTGELFF

abundance: many
j_gene: TRBJ1-1
d_gene: .
v_gene: TRBV11-3
CDR3nt: TGTGCCAGCAGCTTCCTGACAGAAATGATTAGCACTGAAGCTTTCTTT
CDR3aa: CASSFLTEMISTEAFF

abundance: .
j_gene: TRBJ2-7
d_gene: .
v_gene: TRBV10-2
CDR3nt: TGCGCCAGCGGGATTGGCTACGAGCAGTACTTC
CDR3aa: CASGIGYEQYF

abundance: .
j_gene: TRBJ2-3
d_gene: .
v_gene: TRBV5-1
CDR3nt: TGCGCCAGCAGTCGGACAGATACCACAGATACGCAGTATTTT
CDR3aa: CASSRTDTTDTQYF

abundance: few
j_gene: TRBJ1-2
d_gene: .
v_gene: TRBV5-1
CDR3nt: TGCGCCAGCAGCTTGACAAAAAACTATGGCTACACCTTC
CDR3aa: CASSLTKNYGYTF

abundance: .
j_gene: TRBJ2-5
d_gene: TRBD2
v_gene: TRBV6-1
CDR3nt: TGTGCCAGCCGAAGACTAGCGGGAGGAAACCAAGAGACCCAGTACTTC
CDR3aa: CASRRLAGGNQETQYF

abundance: few
j_gene: TRBJ2-7
d_gene: .
v_gene: TRBV6-2/TRBV6-3
CDR3nt: TGTGCCAGCAGTTACAACTCTGGGGCCCCCTACGAGCAGTACTTC
CDR3aa: CASSYNSGAPYEQYF

abundance: .
j_gene: TRBJ2-6
d_gene: .
v_gene: TRBV30
CDR3nt: TGTGCCTGGAGTGTAGGGCTCTCTGGGGCCAACGTCCTGACTTTC
CDR3aa: CAWSVGLSGANVLTF

abundance: .
j_gene: TRBJ1-3
d_gene: .
v_gene: TRBV5-1
CDR3nt: TGCGCCAGCAGCCCTTCGACAGCCCCTGGAAACACCATATATTTT
CDR3aa: CASSPSTAPGNTIYF

abundance: few
j_gene: TRBJ1-2
d_gene: TRBD1
v_gene: TRBV6-1
CDR3nt: TGTGCCATCAGTAGGGACAGGGTTCCGGTCTATGGCTACACCTTC
CDR3aa: CAISRDRVPVYGYTF

abundance: .
j_gene: TRBJ1-3
d_gene: .
v_gene: TRBV6-1
CDR3nt: TGTGCCAGCAGACAGGGACGAAACACCATATATTTT
CDR3aa: CASRQGRNTIYF

abundance: many
j_gene: TRBJ2-7
d_gene: TRBD1
v_gene: TRBV18
CDR3nt: TGTGCCAGCTCACCTAGGACAGGGGTGTACGAGCAGTACTTC
CDR3aa: CASSPRTGVYEQYF

abundance: few
j_gene: TRBJ1-6
d_gene: TRBD1
v_gene: TRBV6-1
CDR3nt: TGTGCCAGCAGACGAACAGGGGAAAATTCACCCCTCCACTTT
CDR3aa: CASRRTGENSPLHF

abundance: many
j_gene: TRBJ1-5
d_gene: .
v_gene: TRBV20-1
CDR3nt: TGCAGTGCTAACGTGGGAGGAGGCAATCAGCCCCAGCATTTT
CDR3aa: CSANVGGGNQPQHF

abundance: few
j_gene: TRBJ2-1
d_gene: .
v_gene: TRBV12-3/TRBV12-4
CDR3nt: TGTGCCAGCAGCCCGAGGGGTCTATCCTACAATGAGCAGTTCTTC
CDR3aa: CASSPRGLSYNEQFF

abundance: .
j_gene: TRBJ2-2
d_gene: TRBD2
v_gene: TRBV11-1
CDR3nt: TGTGCCAGCAGCGAATCCCGGGACTACAACACCGGGGAGCTGTTTTTT
CDR3aa: CASSESRDYNTGELFF

abundance: many
j_gene: TRBJ2-7
d_gene: TRBD1
v_gene: TRBV7-3
CDR3nt: TGTGCCAGCAGCTTAAAAGGGACAGGGCACTACGAGCAGTACTTC
CDR3aa: CASSLKGTGHYEQYF